The 21 T cell receptor beta chains listed next were all sequenced from one sample in a study of metastatic and nonmetastatic thyroid tumors. TCRdb reprocessed the PCR reads using MiXCR. The sample comprises about 85,000 clones, roughly 8.6% of which are singletons, and around 8.5% rests with the top ten. Ahead of thyroid surgery, no patient had received treatment of any kind. Material for sequencing was blood. These receptors all come from a female donor with papillary thyroid cancer or a benign thyroid nodule (not recorded which). Some clones in this sample may be carry-over from other donors' samples.

At least ten counts were recorded for this clone. This sequence joins TRBV3-1 and TRBJ2-1, with unresolved D. The CDR3 spans 13 residues. Trimming left V 4 bases short and J 5 bases short, with 9 bases between. Germline assignment: CDR1 LGHDT and CDR2 YNNKEL (reference sequence). Written as DNA, the CDR3 is TGTGCCAGCAGCCGGGATCCAAACAATGAGCAGTTCTTC. Encoded protein: CASSRDPNNEQFF.

This clone has ten or more counts. V and J are TRBV2 and TRBJ2-3, with D hard to call. The germline CDR1 and CDR2 sequences are SNHLY and FYNNEI. The CDR3 extends over 12 amino acids. Trimming shortened V by 8 bases and J by 2 bases, and 8 bases separated the two germline ends. CDR3 DNA sequence: TGTGCCAGCGGGCAGGACACAGATACGCAGTATTTT. This encodes CASGQDTDTQYF.

Ten or more counts support this clone. The same CDR3 arises from other DNA sequences in this sample as well. The V and J genes are TRBV5-5 and TRBJ1-1, with D possibly TRBD1 on 6 matching bases. V lost 7 bases, J lost 0 bases, and 13 bases lay in between. The germline V gene has CDR1 SGHKS and CDR2 YYEKEE (reference sequence). This CDR3 has 14 amino acids. As DNA, the CDR3 is TGTGCCAGCCGAGACAGGATTATGAACACTGAAGCTTTCTTT. Translating gives CASRDRIMNTEAFF.

There are many counts of this clone. The rearrangement uses TRBV20-1 and TRBJ2-7; D is unresolved. The germline gives CDR1 DFQATT, CDR2 SNEGSKA (reference sequence). This CDR3 is 11 amino acids long. Trimming took off 1 base at V and 4 bases at J, with 5 bases between the two ends. The CDR3 DNA reads TGCAGTGCTAGAGGCGTATACGAGCAGTACTTC. It translates to CSARGVYEQYF.

Remarks on this clone: An end of the junction does not agree with germline; a read error may underlie this. This rearrangement joins TRBV6-2 or TRBV6-3 to TRBJ2-7; the D gene could be TRBD1 or TRBD2 (6 bases each). CDR1 MNHEY and CDR2 SVGEGT come from the germline V gene. CDR3 size: 14 residues. CDR3 amino acids: CASSRGTNSYEQYF. CDR3 bases: TGCGCCAGCAGCCGCGGGACAAATTCCTACGAGCAGTACTTC.

Details on this clone: At one end, the junction sequence differs from germline, possibly due to a read error. V is TRBV29-1 and J is TRBJ2-7; maybe TRBD2 (6 bases). The germline gives CDR1 SQVTM, CDR2 ANQGSEA. The CDR3 length is 12 residues. The CDR3 here is CSLDWWGEEQYF. As DNA, the CDR3 is TGCAGCCTTGATTGGTGGGGGGAAGAGCAGTACTTC.

This clone was seen at least ten times. This sequence joins TRBV20-1 and TRBJ1-4; D may be TRBD1 (6 bases). The CDR3 contains 13 residues. CDR1 DFQATT and CDR2 SNEGSKA come from the germline V gene (reference sequence). V was clipped by 2 bases and J by 2 bases, with 6 bases between them. Written as DNA, the CDR3 is TGCAGTGCTAGACAGGGGACTAATGAAAAACTGTTTTTT. This translates into CSARQGTNEKLFF.

This clone was observed at least ten times. This chain joins TRBV5-1 and TRBJ2-7; no clear D gene. Germline lookup yields CDR1 SGHRS and CDR2 YFSETQ. The V end lost 4 bases, the J end lost 5 bases, and 16 bases lay between the germline ends. The length of the CDR3 is 14 residues. In nucleotides, the CDR3 is TGCGCCAGCAGCATGACGGTGGAAAAGCACGAGCAGTACTTC. This sequence encodes CASSMTVEKHEQYF.

A word on this clone: This clone may be a read error of a much larger clone one base away. The rearrangement joins TRBV7-3 to TRBJ2-6; 8 bases line up with TRBD1. This CDR3 contains 15 residues. V gave up 4 bases and J gave up 6 bases; unmatched junction bases: 5. CDR1 and CDR2 from the germline V gene are SGHTA and FQGTGA. CDR3 sequence reads: CASSYRGAEANVLTF. CDR3 nucleotides: TGTGCCAGCAGCTACAGGGGGGCTGAGGCCAACGTCCTGACTTTC.

The sample holds many counts of this clone. The gene calls are TRBV7-2 and TRBJ2-7, with D unresolved. Germline V lookup: CDR1 SGHTA, CDR2 FQGNSA. V dropped 5 bases and J dropped 4 bases, with 12 bases sitting between them. This CDR3 spans 13 amino acids. In DNA, the CDR3 is TGTGCCAGCAGCCCCCTGAAGTCATACGAGCAGTACTTC. Its translation: CASSPLKSYEQYF. Full variable domain (rest looked up from reference TRBV7-2 and TRBJ2-7): GAGVSQSPSNKVTEKGKDVELRCDPISGHTALYWYRQSLGQGLEFLIYFQGNSAPDKSGLPSDRFSAERTGGSVSTLTIQRTQQEDSAVYLCASSPLKSYEQYFGPGTRLTVT.

The sample holds many counts of this clone. The CDR3 DNA reads as TGCGCCAGCAGATCAATGACGTCGGGGAGCTCTGGAAACACCATATATTTT. This sequence encodes CASRSMTSGSSGNTIYF. V is TRBV4-1 and J is TRBJ1-3; D is ambiguous. V was pared by 6 bases and J by 0 bases, with 18 bases between. The CDR3 consists of 17 residues. Germline V gene lookup returns CDR1 MGHRA and CDR2 YSYEKL.

This clone occurred many times. This chain joins TRBV5-1 and TRBJ1-3; perhaps TRBD1 as D (5 bases). From germline, CDR1 is SGHRS and CDR2 YFSETQ. Trimming took off 0 bases at V and 0 bases at J, with 13 bases between the two ends. There are 17 residues in the CDR3. The CDR3: CASSLGSSGTSGNTIYF. The CDR3 DNA follows: TGCGCCAGCAGCTTGGGTTCGTCTGGGACCTCTGGAAACACCATATATTTT.

By share, this clone ranks as medium-sized. The chain carries TRBV12-3 or TRBV12-4 and TRBJ1-6; weak D call: TRBD1 (5 bases). Trimming shortened V by 6 bases and J by 5 bases, and 11 bases separated the two germline ends. CDR3 length equals 14 residues. The CDR3 DNA reads TGTGCCAGCAGGCGGGGGACGAATAATTCACCCCTCCACTTT. This gives the protein CASRRGTNNSPLHF.

Concerning this clone itself: With a much larger clone just one base away, this may be a read error. The rearrangement links TRBV11-2 to TRBJ2-3, with D unresolved. Germline assignment: CDR1 SGHAT and CDR2 FQNNGV. V lost 1 base and J lost 2, with 4 bases in between. This CDR3 has 13 amino acids. The CDR3, as DNA: TGTGCCAGCAGCTTAGGCCTCACAGATACGCAGTATTTT. This translates into CASSLGLTDTQYF.

At least ten counts were recorded for this clone. Other nucleotide sequences in the sample specify the same CDR3. The chain has TRBV7-9 and TRBJ2-5, with D hard to call. Deletions cut 1 base from V and 6 bases from J, with 0 bases between. This CDR3 has 10 amino acids. Germline loops: CDR1 SEHNR, CDR2 FQNEAQ (reference sequence). This chain's CDR3 is CASSLETQYF. The CDR3 nucleotides are TGTGCCAGCAGCTTAGAGACCCAGTACTTC.

This clone was counted only a few times. This chain joins TRBV28 and TRBJ2-2; tentatively, D is TRBD2 (6 bases). V was shortened by 6 bases and J by 7 bases, with 18 bases between the two germline ends. Germline-derived CDR1 and CDR2 are MDHEN and SYDVKM. This CDR3 has 15 amino acids. The CDR3 sequence: CASSGRRARSGELFF. The CDR3 region has the DNA TGTGCCAGCAGCGGAAGGAGGGCCCGTAGCGGGGAGCTGTTTTTT. The entire variable domain, with the rest obtained from reference TRBV28 and TRBJ2-2, is as follows: DVKVTQSSRYLVKRTGEKVFLECVQDMDHENMFWYRQDPGLGLRLIYFSYDVKMKEKGDIPEGYSVSREKKERFSLILESASTNQTSMYLCASSGRRARSGELFFGEGSRLTVL.

This clone was detected many times. This rearrangement joins TRBV7-9 to TRBJ1-4; D not certain. Trimming removed 5 bases at V and 7 bases at J, with 14 bases between. The CDR3 length is 14 residues. Germline assignment: CDR1 SEHNR and CDR2 FQNEAQ (reference sequence). The CDR3 region has the DNA TGTGCCAGCAGCGTGTCAGGCAAAGCTGAAAAACTGTTTTTT. It translates to CASSVSGKAEKLFF.

This clone was seen at least ten times. This CDR3 is CASSVDGTSSSPLHF. CDR3 in DNA: TGTGCCAGCAGCGTAGACGGGACTAGTAGTTCACCCCTCCACTTT. This chain joins TRBV9 and TRBJ1-6; weak D call: TRBD1 (5 bases). Germline CDR1 is SGDLS and CDR2 is YYNGEE. Trimming left V 0 bases short and J 9 bases short, with 13 bases between. CDR3 length equals 15 residues. The whole variable domain, filled in from reference TRBV9 and TRBJ1-6, reads DSGVTQTPKHLITATGQRVTLRCSPRSGDLSVYWYQQSLDQGLQFLIQYYNGEERAKGNILERFSAQQFPDLHSELNLSSLELGDSALYFCASSVDGTSSSPLHFGNGTRLTVT.

As for this clone: A much larger clonotype is one base distant, so this may be a read error. The chain couples TRBV12-3 or TRBV12-4 to TRBJ2-1; D is unresolved. The CDR3 loop spans 15 amino acids. Trimming removed 6 bases at V and 1 base at J, with 13 bases between. The CDR3, as DNA: TGTGCCAGCAGCGATCACGGTTGGTCCTACAATGAGCAGTTCTTC. This translates into CASSDHGWSYNEQFF.

This clone was found many times. The chain combines TRBV30 with TRBJ2-5; 7 bases are shared with TRBD2. Unmatched junction bases numbered 13, after V lost 1 base and J lost 5 bases. CDR1 GTSNPN and CDR2 SVGIG come from the germline V gene (reference sequence). The CDR3 consists of 16 residues. The chain's CDR3 is CAWSAIRALGGETQYF. CDR3 bases: TGTGCCTGGAGTGCTATCCGGGCTCTGGGGGGGGAGACCCAGTACTTC. The full variable domain, in which reference TRBV30 and TRBJ2-5 provide the parts outside the CDR3, is SQTIHQWPATLVQPVGSPLSLECTVEGTSNPNLYWYRQAAGRGLQLLFYSVGIGQISSEVPQNLSASRPQDRQFILSSKKLLLSDSGFYLCAWSAIRALGGETQYFGPGTRLLVL.

Ten or more counts support this clone. The CDR3 region has the DNA TGTGCCAGTAGTATCGCCCCGCCGACTGAGCCCCTCCACTTT. Residues: CASSIAPPTEPLHF. The rearrangement uses TRBV19 and TRBJ1-6; D unclear. This CDR3 is 14 amino acids long. Trimming removed 3 bases at V and 13 bases at J, with 16 bases between. The germline V gene encodes CDR1 LNHDA and CDR2 SQIVND (reference sequence).